This T cell receptor (beta chain) was retrieved from a study of blood T cell repertoires in COVID-19. Looking at the study overall: Researchers got acute and convalescent COVID-19 samples from the United States, Italy and Spain. From T cells, B-cell-depleted T cells, or PBMCs came the material, which was cDNA or gDNA.

Between the trimmed V and J ends, which lost 3 bases and 7 bases, there was a span of 9 bases. This CDR3 comprises 12 residues. CDR1 is MNHEY, CDR2 SMNVEV, per germline (reference sequence). In the original workflow: Estimated nucleated cell counts came from reference gene primer amplification. This table comes from immunoSEQ multiplex PCR, and its TCRdb copy is limited to in-frame clones, with some not included. Clonal size and the V and J genes are those of that table, whereas D and trimming came from the DNA. Of around 160,000 clones listed, 75% to 85% are singletons. This chain links TRBV27 with TRBJ2-5; a weak D match, TRBD1 (6 bases). Sequencing was performed on peripheral blood. The receptor was isolated from a man aged 60-69 years with active or convalescent COVID-19. Here the CDR3 reads CASSFPRGTQYF. In DNA form, the CDR3 reads TGTGCCAGCAGTTTCCCCAGGGGGACCCAGTACTTC.